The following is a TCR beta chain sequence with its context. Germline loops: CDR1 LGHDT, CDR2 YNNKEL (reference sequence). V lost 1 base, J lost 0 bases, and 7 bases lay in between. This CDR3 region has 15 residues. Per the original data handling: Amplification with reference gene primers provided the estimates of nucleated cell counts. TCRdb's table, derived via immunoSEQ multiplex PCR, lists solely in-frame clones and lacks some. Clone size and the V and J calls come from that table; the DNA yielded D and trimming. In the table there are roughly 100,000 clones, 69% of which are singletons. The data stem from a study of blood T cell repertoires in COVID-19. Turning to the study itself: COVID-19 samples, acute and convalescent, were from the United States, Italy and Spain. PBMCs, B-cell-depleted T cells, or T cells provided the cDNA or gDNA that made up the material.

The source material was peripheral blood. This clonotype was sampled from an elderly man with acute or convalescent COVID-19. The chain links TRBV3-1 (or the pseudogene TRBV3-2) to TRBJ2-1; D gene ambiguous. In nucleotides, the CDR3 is TGTGCCAGCAGCCAAGTTGCTAGCTCCTACAATGAGCAGTTCTTC. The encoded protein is CASSQVASSYNEQFF.